The 21 T cell receptor beta chains given below trace back to one sample, sequenced in a study of PD-1 blockade in classical Hodgkin lymphoma. In every patient, relapse followed autologous stem cell transplantation, while exposure to brentuximab vedotin differed. Thawed PBMCs were the source of CD4+ T cells, purified by magnetic negative selection. The assay was immunoSEQ multiplex PCR, and TCRdb's table has in-frame clones only and misses some. This table has around 34,000 clones, 90% appearing once. The specimen comprised CD4+ T cells from blood, sampled at baseline. These receptors came from a human donor with classical Hodgkin lymphoma.

The chain has TRBV5-1 and TRBJ2-2; 13 bases agree with TRBD2. The CDR3 length is 18 residues. CDR1 SGHRS and CDR2 YFSETQ come from the germline V gene. The V segment lost 0 bases and the J segment 4 bases; nucleotides outside the gene matches: 6. The CDR3 DNA follows: TGCGCCAGCAGCTTGGCGGGACTAGCGGGGTCGGGCACCGGGGAGCTGTTTTTT. Amino acids: CASSLAGLAGSGTGELFF.

The chain links TRBV28 to TRBJ2-2; D gene uncertain. The V end lost 7 bases, the J end lost 1 base, and 13 bases lay between the germline ends. The length of the CDR3 is 15 residues. Germline CDR1 is MDHEN and CDR2 is SYDVKM. In DNA, the CDR3 is TGTGCCAGCACCGAAGGTCCAGGGAACACCGGGGAGCTGTTTTTT. This sequence encodes CASTEGPGNTGELFF.

The chain recombines TRBV4-2 with TRBJ2-1; 9 bases align to TRBD1. The V gene end was trimmed by 1 base and the J gene end by 5 bases; junction bases not matched to a gene: 21. The germline gives CDR1 LGHNA, CDR2 YNFKEQ. The CDR3 is made up of 21 amino acids. The CDR3 is CASSQVHPGQGRIQPHNEQFF. The CDR3 nucleotides are TGTGCCAGCAGCCAAGTCCACCCGGGACAGGGACGTATACAGCCTCACAATGAGCAGTTCTTC.

This chain links TRBV7-9 with TRBJ2-5; D uncertain. Trimming took 3 bases from V and 0 from J, leaving 2 bases between them. The germline CDR1 and CDR2 sequences are SEHNR and FQNEAQ (reference sequence). There are 12 residues in the CDR3. The CDR3 loop reads CASSFHQETQYF. The DNA of the CDR3 is TGTGCCAGCAGCTTCCACCAAGAGACCCAGTACTTC.

The chain carries TRBV7-1 and TRBJ2-5; D call uncertain. TRBV7-1 is an ORF for which the function is uncertain. V gave up 4 bases and J gave up 2 bases, with 8 bases separating them. The CDR3 totals 13 residues. In DNA form, the CDR3 reads TGTGCCAGCAGCTTCGGTCGACAAGAGACCCAGTACTTC. Translating gives CASSFGRQETQYF.

The chain is built from TRBV19 and TRBJ2-7, with D maybe TRBD2 (6 bases). The CDR3 totals 15 residues. Deletions cut 2 bases from V and 0 bases from J, with 11 bases between. In germline, CDR1 is LNHDA, CDR2 SQIVND (reference sequence). Here the CDR3 reads CASSISAGTSYEQYF. As DNA, the CDR3 is TGTGCCAGTAGTATATCGGCGGGGACCTCCTACGAGCAGTACTTC. Full variable domain (missing parts from reference TRBV19 and TRBJ2-7): DGGITQSPKYLFRKEGQNVTLSCEQNLNHDAMYWYRQDPGQGLRLIYYSQIVNDFQKGDIAEGYSVSREKKESFPLTVTSAQKNPTAFYLCASSISAGTSYEQYFGPGTRLTVT.

The chain links TRBV28 to TRBJ2-7; 9 nucleotides align to TRBD2. From germline, CDR1 is MDHEN and CDR2 SYDVKM. Trimming removed 3 bases from V and 6 bases from J; junction bases left unmatched: 6. CDR3 length equals 14 residues. As DNA, the CDR3 is TGTGCCAGCAGTTTTGGCGGGAGGGGTCGCGAGCAGTACTTC. It codes for CASSFGGRGREQYF.

This chain connects TRBV7-8 to TRBJ1-1; 11 positions match TRBD1. V lost 0 bases, J lost 3 bases, and 6 bases stayed unmatched. CDR1 is SGHVS and CDR2 is FQNEAQ in the germline V gene. This CDR3 is built from 17 residues. CDR3 in DNA: TGTGCCAGCAGCTTAGCGGGACAGGGGGTTAGTGACACTGAAGCTTTCTTT. Encoded protein: CASSLAGQGVSDTEAFF.

The chain recombines TRBV5-6 with TRBJ1-3; unclear D gene. Germline CDR1 SGHDT, CDR2 YYEEEE. V was pared by 0 bases and J by 2 bases, with 9 bases between. The CDR3 covers 15 residues. The CDR3 loop is CASSLVPGPGNTIYF. CDR3 coding DNA: TGTGCCAGCAGCTTGGTCCCAGGCCCTGGAAACACCATATATTTT. Combining the CDR3 with reference TRBV5-6 and TRBJ1-3 gives the whole variable domain DAGVTQSPTHLIKTRGQQVTLRCSPKSGHDTVSWYQQALGQGPQFIFQYYEEEERQRGNFPDRFSGHQFPNYSSELNVNALLLGDSALYLCASSLVPGPGNTIYFGEGSWLTVV.

The chain couples TRBV5-1 to TRBJ2-6, with D tentatively TRBD1 (6 bases). Deletions cut 1 base from V and 4 bases from J, with 12 bases between. The germline CDR1 and CDR2 sequences are SGHRS and YFSETQ. The CDR3 extends over 16 amino acids. CDR3 sequence (DNA): TGCGCCAGCAGCTTGAGCCAGGGGTCCGGGGCCAACGTCCTGACTTTC. Translated, it gives CASSLSQGSGANVLTF.

V is TRBV6-5 and J is TRBJ2-1; 12 positions match TRBD2. Germline V gene data show CDR1 as MNHEY and CDR2 as SVGAGI. The V gene end was trimmed by 6 bases and the J gene end by 7 bases; junction bases not matched to a gene: 4. There are 14 residues in the CDR3. The CDR3 loop is CASRPGLAGNEQFF. CDR3 nucleotides: TGTGCCAGCAGACCGGGACTAGCGGGTAATGAGCAGTTCTTC.

The chain uses TRBV7-2 and TRBJ1-3; D unresolved. With 3 bases removed from V and 4 bases from J, the gap between germline ends came to 13 bases. The CDR3 covers 15 residues. Per the germline V gene, CDR1 is SGHTA and CDR2 is FQGNSA. The CDR3 is CASSFFSPGGNTIYF. CDR3 DNA: TGTGCCAGCAGCTTTTTCTCCCCAGGCGGAAACACCATATATTTT. The full variable domain, in which reference TRBV7-2 and TRBJ1-3 provide the parts outside the CDR3, is GAGVSQSPSNKVTEKGKDVELRCDPISGHTALYWYRQSLGQGLEFLIYFQGNSAPDKSGLPSDRFSAERTGGSVSTLTIQRTQQEDSAVYLCASSFFSPGGNTIYFGEGSWLTVV.

The sample holds one count of this clone. The chain links TRBV10-3 to TRBJ2-7, with 7 bases lining up with TRBD2. CDR1 ENHRY and CDR2 SYGVKD come from the germline V gene. Trimming cost V 8 bases and J 3 bases; bases outside gene matches: 7. The CDR3 is made up of 13 amino acids. As DNA, the CDR3 is TGTGCCATCTGGGGGGGAGAGATCTACGAGCAGTACTTC. It specifies CAIWGGEIYEQYF.

The chain has TRBV5-6 and TRBJ2-5, with D perhaps being TRBD1 or TRBD2 (5 bases each). Trimming took off 0 bases at V and 2 bases at J, with 8 bases between the two ends. Germline-derived CDR1 and CDR2 are SGHDT and YYEEEE. The CDR3 spans 14 residues. In DNA form, the CDR3 reads TGTGCCAGCAGCTTGGGGGGGATACAAGAGACCCAGTACTTC. Its protein is CASSLGGIQETQYF. Filled out from reference TRBV5-6 and TRBJ2-5, the complete variable domain reads DAGVTQSPTHLIKTRGQQVTLRCSPKSGHDTVSWYQQALGQGPQFIFQYYEEEERQRGNFPDRFSGHQFPNYSSELNVNALLLGDSALYLCASSLGGIQETQYFGPGTRLLVL.

The V and J genes are TRBV28 and TRBJ1-5; D gene unclear. CDR1 and CDR2 from the germline V gene are MDHEN and SYDVKM. V was cut by 5 bases and J by 6 bases, with 26 bases left in between. The CDR3 is made up of 18 amino acids. The CDR3 loop is CASSPRRYRASGSQPQHF. The CDR3 DNA reads as TGTGCCAGCAGTCCCCGAAGGTACCGGGCCTCGGGCAGTCAGCCCCAGCATTTT.

This clone appeared once. This chain joins TRBV28 and TRBJ2-5, with D possibly being TRBD2 (6 bases). The CDR3 has 16 amino acids. CDR1 is MDHEN and CDR2 is SYDVKM in the germline V gene. V was clipped by 6 bases and J by 3 bases, with 20 bases between them. The CDR3 DNA sequence: TGTGCCAGCAGCCCTCGGGAGAGGCCGGGAGAAGAGACCCAGTACTTC. Its translation is CASSPRERPGEETQYF.

J is TRBJ2-7 and V is TRBV15, with D tentatively TRBD2 (6 bases). This CDR3 region has 15 residues. CDR1 LNHNV and CDR2 YYDKDF come from the germline V gene (reference sequence). V lost 5 bases to trimming and J lost 7 bases, with 21 bases between them. CDR3 sequence reads: CATSGGGTLRREQYF. The CDR3 coding sequence is TGTGCCACCAGCGGCGGCGGGACTCTCCGTCGAGAGCAGTACTTC.

CDR3 protein: CASSSSGRASETQYF. The CDR3 region has the DNA TGCGCCAGCTCTTCTAGCGGGAGGGCCTCGGAGACCCAGTACTTC. V is TRBV5-1 and J is TRBJ2-5; 12 bases fit TRBD2. CDR3 length equals 15 residues. The germline CDR1 and CDR2 sequences are SGHRS and YFSETQ. The V segment lost 7 bases and the J segment 5 bases; nucleotides outside the gene matches: 9.

The chain has TRBV19 and TRBJ2-3, with D hard to call. CDR1 and CDR2 (germline): LNHDA, SQIVND (reference sequence). The V end lost 5 bases, the J end lost 3 bases, and 6 bases lay between the germline ends. The CDR3 has 12 residues. The CDR3 here is CASSYLTDTQYF. The CDR3 nucleotides are TGTGCCAGTAGTTACCTGACAGATACGCAGTATTTT.

This clone turned up a few times. The chain recombines TRBV28 with TRBJ1-2; D is possibly TRBD1 (6 bases). Looked up from germline, CDR1 is MDHEN and CDR2 is SYDVKM. The ends were cut back, 7 bases at V and 4 bases at J, with 16 bases in the middle. The CDR3 spans 14 residues. The CDR3 coding sequence is TGTGCCAGCACCGCGACAGGCTTCCTCTATGGCTACACCTTC. Translation gives CASTATGFLYGYTF.

Of note for this clone: A junction boundary mismatches the germline segment, possibly from a read error. The V gene is TRBV7-7, the J gene TRBJ2-4; TRBD2 aligns across 7 bases. Germline CDR1 and CDR2: SSHAT and FNYEAQ (reference sequence). This CDR3 has 14 amino acids. CDR3 DNA: TGTGCTAGCAGCCCCGGACTAGACGAAAACATTCAGTACTTC. Residues: CASSPGLDENIQYF.